The sequence of this T cell receptor (beta chain) was determined in a study of memory CD4+ T cells and cytomegalovirus serostatus (dated by TCRdb to about 2019). In the study overall: The approximately 35 healthy Belgian adults in the cohort included 9 who were CMV seropositive and 24 who were CMV seronegative. To replicate a published TCR-based CMV serostatus classifier, the researchers sequenced the CD4+ memory TCRbeta repertoires of a Belgian cohort whose cytomegalovirus serostatus was known.

Remarks on this clone: This receptor's antigen is unknown. Per-base quality was not reported, and no clone a single base away is much larger than it.

Genomic DNA was extracted from sorted cells with the Quick-DNA Microprep Kit. TCRbeta DNA was amplified with the immunoSEQ hsTCRbeta kit following the manufacturer's protocol. An Illumina MiSeq instrument was used to sequence the TCRbeta libraries. As for the original processing: Removing out-of-frame sequences left 2,204,828 distinct TCRbeta sequences, an average of around 67,000 per individual. Each individual was scored by the count of around 160 previously reported CMV-associated TCRbeta sequences and the total productive distinct TCRbeta count. A beta-binomial model was reimplemented in Python, and scikit-learn random forests with default parameters were trained on US cohort data. Classifier performance on the Belgian cohort was summarized as median AUC with percentile confidence intervals over 10,000 bootstrap iterations. TCRdb mirrors the immuneACCESS table, restricted to in-frame sequences. Some clones are absent from its copies; in checked studies, under half trace to an unresolved V gene, and the reason for the others is unknown. The V and J calls and clone size were taken over from that table, and D and trimming were inferred from the DNA. Across this sample there are 45,000 to 70,000 clones, with around 82% seen only once. 0.5% of the sample comes from the top ten.

Single viable CD3+CD4+CD8-CD45RO+ cells were sorted as memory CD4+ T cells on a FACSAria II. CMV serostatus was assessed using a Roche Elecsys assay, by which serum IgG against CMV pp150, pp28, p38 and p52 was detected. After the samples were thawed, total CD4+ T cells were enriched through positive selection using CD4 magnetic microbeads. The samples came from a different study that was designed specifically to examine the CD4+ T cell memory repertoire. Peripheral blood mononuclear cells were isolated and cryopreserved according to standard operating procedures, and serum was stored at -80 degrees C. The staining relied on CD3-PerCP (BW264/56), CD4-APC (RPA-T4), CD45RO-PE (UCHT1) and CD8-Pacific Orange (3B5) antibodies, and Sytox blue was used to exclude non-viable cells. From the cysteine up to the phenylalanine, the CDR3 has a length of 16 residues. Just CDR3 DNA is preserved here, 48 bases in frame from base 1. From V the trimming removes 7 bases and from J it removes 1 base, while the gene matches leave 7 bases of the junction unaccounted for. CDR1 and CDR2 (LNHDA, SQIVND) derive from the germline V gene (reference sequence).

Broader findings and caveats from the paper: Of around 160 previously reported CMV-associated TCRbeta sequences, over 65 appeared in the CD4+ memory repertoires, each in one to five individuals. CMV serostatus prediction reached a median bootstrapped AUC of about 0.95 with the original framework and 0.91 with a US-trained random forest. Only CD4+CD45RO+ memory cells were sequenced, in contrast to the original study, in which naive and memory CD4+ and CD8+ populations were covered. Results were interpreted as suggesting that the CMV-associated TCR signature is largely present in the CD4+ memory repertoire. On the Belgian cohort, the classifier based on the original framework reached a median bootstrapped AUC of about 0.96, with a 95% CI of 0.76-1.00.

The sequenced material came from memory CD4+ T cells from blood. The receptor was isolated from an adult in good health and CMV-seronegative. Some clones in this sample may be carry-over from other donors' samples. This chain joins TRBV19 to TRBJ2-6; 7 junctional bases match TRBD2. The CDR3 region: CASTFNGGSGANVLTF. The nucleotide sequence is TGTGCCAGTACCTTCAACGGGGGGTCTGGGGCCAACGTCCTGACTTTC.